The present entry profiles one T cell receptor beta chain with its context. The target antigen is unknown. This sample is drawn from a study of tumor-infiltrating lymphocytes in primary liver carcinoma. On the study more broadly: Patients comprised men and women whose ages fell between 30 and 69 years.

Total RNA (around 500 ng) served as template for TCR beta cDNA synthesis primed by a constant-region primer. It was through three nested multiplex PCR rounds of slightly modified ARM-PCR that TCR beta libraries arose. One entry per CDR3 protein, called by TCRdb with MiXCR from the multiplex PCR reads. Of 330,000 or so distinct CDR3 sequences in the sample, less than 70% are singletons; the top ten hold about 6.3%. Study-level findings and limits: Blood's top-250-clone fraction was significantly lower than that of tumors (p = 0.039). Overlap between tumor regions exceeded overlap of tumor with adjacent tissue or blood.

Germline DNA was extracted alongside blood RNA, which was obtained from unsorted whole blood. The receptor was isolated from a man in his forties with primary liver carcinoma and hepatitis B virus infection. The sequenced sample was peripheral blood.

The DNA of the CDR3 is TGTGCCAGCAACTTTACACAGGGCCTATCCTACGAGCAGTACTTC. Translation gives CASNFTQGLSYEQYF. The V call is TRBV11-2, the J call TRBJ2-7; a weak D match, TRBD1 (6 bases). Per the germline V gene, CDR1 is SGHAT and CDR2 is FQNNGV. This CDR3 spans 15 amino acids. The V and J ends lost 7 bases and 1 base respectively, with 17 bases between them.